This T cell receptor beta chain is from a study of shared clonotypes between healthy human individuals (dated by TCRdb to 2018 to 2020). About the full investigation: The cohort included three men and a couple of women between 18 and 49 years of age. For each donor, three plates each were used for CD4 naive and CD4 memory, two plates were used for CD8 naive, and one plate was used for CD8 memory. The study deeply sequenced blood TCR repertoires of five healthy adults to estimate repertoire size and the extent of clonotype sharing between individuals. Different laboratories and diverse techniques were used to prepare libraries and sequence TCR repertoires, to increase sequencing depth and limit assay-specific biases. Each donor's leukapheresis produced roughly between roughly 0.85 and 9.5 billion PBMCs.

This clone was observed once. Its antigen is unknown. No qualities accompany the bases; no much larger clone lies one base away. In the same sample, other DNA sequences code for this CDR3. General study outcomes and caveats: Based on pairwise subsampling, the degree of clonotype sharing among donors was expected to be affected by sequencing depth. Naive subsets generally had larger estimated clonotype richness than memory subsets did. Compared with non-shared clonotypes, the clonotypes found in all four sorted-subset donors had higher generation probabilities. Across a handful of donors, approximately 4.9% of naive CD4, approximately 3.6% of naive CD8, 2.3% of memory CD4, and 0.4% to 0.45% of memory CD8 clonotypes were shared. The small number of donors limited the genetic and exposure-history diversity represented. Only blood was sampled, and tissue TCR repertoires likely differ from those in blood. Rarefaction of sorted-subset datasets indicated incomplete sequencing despite the large sequencing depth.

CDR1 and CDR2, per the germline V gene, are MDHEN and SYDVKM. V lost 7 bases and J lost 6 bases, and the count of bases not matched to a germline gene is 2. The cysteine opens and the phenylalanine closes a CDR3 of 14 amino acids. The kept DNA is CDR3 alone, 42 bases in frame from the first base. Using the deep immunoSEQ assay, multiplex PCR amplified TCR CDR3 regions from genomic DNA. Extracted genomic DNA from each cell subset was distributed evenly across all wells of several immunoSEQ 96-well plates, and each plate was treated as a replicate. For sorted subsets, roughly 200 ng of genomic DNA, equivalent to around 30,000 T cell genomes, went into each replicate PCR. Purified libraries were quantified with a Qubit 3.0 fluorometer, sized on a Bioanalyzer 2100, and re-quantified with the KAPA Library Quantification kit. Each immunoSEQ 96-well plate was sequenced on its own single-read 150-cycle Illumina NextSeq 550 flow cell. Turning to the authors' computational methods: The immunoSEQ output contained only junctional sequences without quality scores, so filtering could not match that applied to full-length reads. To assign V/J genes and CDR3, sequences were annotated against IMGT germline references using PyIR, a Python wrapper for IgBLAST v1.9. Any read was removed if the V/J assignment was weak (E-value above 1e-6), the CDR3 was missing, or the read contained stop codons, out-of-frame junctions, or ambiguous translated residues. V3J clonotypes were defined as sequences sharing the same inferred V gene, J gene, and CDR3 amino acid sequence. To compute the percentage overlap between repertoires, the number of shared unique clonotypes was divided by the size of the smaller repertoire. RTK rarefaction, the Chao1 estimator, and Recon v2.1 estimates of unobserved clonotypes were used to assess repertoire richness. For all TCRbeta clonotypes obtained by the gDNA method from a few donors, generation probabilities were computed with OLGA. The immuneACCESS repertoire file appears here via TCRdb, limited to in-frame rearrangements. These files lack a portion of the clones; in checked studies, under half of the deficit traces to unresolved V genes, and the cause of the others is not known. The DNA gave D and trimming, while V, J and clone size come from that table. The sample includes about 770,000 clones, with approximately 72% observed a single time. In total, the top ten clones hold under 2% of the sample.

Donors were healthy HIV-negative adults with no recently reported acute infections or vaccinations. Every donor was a Caucasian adult living in Nashville, Tennessee, USA. CD4+ T cells were enriched by magnetic negative selection, after which naive cells were positively selected on CD45RA and the negative fraction was taken as the memory subset. Blood was collected by leukapheresis, and PBMCs were isolated by Ficoll-Histopaque density gradient centrifugation and then cryopreserved in liquid nitrogen vapor phase. Analytical flow cytometry was used to check the purity and quantity of every magnetically sorted T cell population. Each sorted fraction had its genomic DNA isolated and then quantified by UV absorbance on a Nanodrop 2000c.

The material sequenced was memory CD4+ T cells sorted from blood. The sample's cell subset or site label, decoded: CD45RA-negative fraction. The chain is assembled from TRBV28 and TRBJ2-1; 14 bases in the junction line up with TRBD2. This receptor was taken from a woman in her twenties or thirties in good health. The CDR3: CASTTSGRGNEQFF. The DNA sequence follows: TGTGCCAGCACGACTAGCGGGAGGGGCAATGAGCAGTTCTTC.